This T cell receptor (beta chain) appears in the sequencing data of a study of blood T cells in healthy people across ages. With a J-beta primer mix and a sample-barcoded 5' primer, a second PCR ran roughly 6 to 11 cycles. TCRdb used MiXCR to reprocess the 5' RACE reads, holding one entry per CDR3 protein. This sample has about 730,000 distinct CDR3 sequences, with approximately 43% found just once. The CDR3 totals 11 residues. The chain joins TRBV21-1 to TRBJ2-6. TRBV21-1 is listed as a pseudogene. This receptor was identified in a woman in her sixties in good health. The sample comprised blood. The CDR3 region has the DNA TGTGCCACCGACGGGGCCAACGTCCTGACTTTC. Its protein is CATDGANVLTF.